The present entry profiles one T cell receptor (beta chain) with its context. The CDR3 contains 11 residues. With 6 bases removed from V and 4 bases from J, the gap between germline ends came to 4 bases. From germline, CDR1 is MNHEY and CDR2 SVGAGI. Sequencing was performed with immunoSEQ multiplex PCR; in TCRdb, only in-frame clones are kept and a portion is missing. The data show 150,000 or so clones, approximately 90% seen once. The data stem from a study of radiation and T cells in renal cell carcinoma. The time point was: baseline pretreatment blood. Noted treatment: 15 Gy SBRT to primary tumor, nephrectomy 4 weeks later.

Sequenced material: blood, taken from a patient whose treatment included radiotherapy and nephrectomy. The sequence was obtained from a woman in her fifties or sixties with renal cell carcinoma. The chain employs TRBV6-5 and TRBJ1-3, with no clear D. CDR3 nucleotide sequence: TGTGCCAGCAGCTGGGGAAACACCATATATTTT. It is translated as CASSWGNTIYF.